The subject of this entry is one T cell receptor beta chain. It lacks a known antigen. The record has no base qualities; no much larger clone is one base away. TCRbeta CDR3 regions were sequenced with the immunoSEQ Assay. After extraction, genomic DNA underwent amplification by bias-controlled multiplex PCR, followed by high-throughput sequencing. The study's own analysis went as follows. Collapsing and filtering of sequences were performed to quantify the absolute abundance of each unique TCRbeta CDR3 region. Usable DNA was measured by amplifying reference genes present in all nucleated cells, and TCRbeta template counts were normalized to that usable DNA to estimate T cell fraction. Repertoire TCRs were annotated as SARS-CoV-2-specific when V gene, CDR3 amino acid sequence and J gene were exactly matched to a known reactive TCR set. The reference SARS-CoV-2 TCR set came from MIRA and was filtered for enrichment in COVID-19-positive ImmuneCODE repertoires, removing public or cross-reactive TCRs. Drawing on the MIRA antigens, annotated TCRs were analysed further at the level of specific ORF or position within ORF. Breadth was defined as annotated unique rearrangements over total unique productive rearrangements; depth was the summed frequency of those rearrangements. Two-sided Wilcoxon rank-sum tests were applied when comparing TCR breadth between groups. TCRdb took over this immuneACCESS table, retaining in-frame rearrangements with V and J assigned. Such tables are incomplete; in checked studies, under half of the missing clones stem from an unresolved V gene, and the remainder is unexplained. V and J calls and clone size follow that table, whereas D and trimming were derived from the DNA. In this sample the table shows about 400,000 clones, 88% of which occur a single time. The biggest ten clones account for around 3.6% of the sample.

The sample's treatment or condition label, decoded: around 19 received Ad26.COV2.S at low or high dose, single or two shots; several received placebo; per-sample allocation not given. Repertoires of vaccine and placebo recipients were sequenced from samples collected on day 63 after the first injection. Between 29 July and 7 August 2020, Cohort 1b enrolled about 27 adults aged 18-55 years at one site in Boston, USA. Ad26.COV2.S was a replication-incompetent adenovirus type 26 vector that expressed a prefusion-stabilized SARS-CoV-2 spike protein derived from the original Wuhan strain. The record originates from a study of Ad26.COV2.S vaccination and SARS-CoV-2 variants listed by TCRdb under 2021. Concerning the study at large: Donors in the vaccine arm were drawn from COV1001, a multicentre, randomized, double-blind, placebo-controlled phase I-IIa trial testing Ad26.COV2.S in healthy adults. Ad26.COV2.S was given intramuscularly at 5x10^10 or 1x10^11 viral particles, as a single shot or as two shots 56 days apart. Participants in the trial were split at random into five groups of five each, receiving low-dose or high-dose Ad26.COV2.S once or twice, or else placebo on both occasions. Throughout the experiments and outcome assessment, investigators stayed blinded to trial group allocation. A total of some 30 samples were included in the TCR-sequenced set, comprising approximately 20 Ad26.COV2.S vaccine recipients, 5 placebo recipients and 8 SARS-CoV-2 convalescent individuals. TCRbeta repertoire sequencing was used to assess the specificity and breadth of SARS-CoV-2-reactive T cell receptors after Ad26.COV2.S vaccination. The full study reports these points: The study was not powered to compare responses between vaccine doses or regimens. Spike-specific TCR breadth was higher in Ad26.COV2.S recipients than in placebo recipients (P = 0.0014). According to the authors, total T cell responses may have been underestimated by the TCR breadth and depth analyses. Non-spike TCR breadth was comparable between vaccine and placebo recipients, consistent with the vaccine containing only spike. Substantial breadth of spike-specific CD8+ and CD4+ T cell responses was reported after vaccination.

Reading from cysteine to phenylalanine, the CDR3 counts 11 amino acids. The retained sequence is limited to the CDR3, 33 bases, with the frame set at the first base. The CDR1 and CDR2 encoded by the germline V gene (reference sequence) are MNHNY and SVGAGI. The junction carries 6 bases between V and J, which are trimmed by 7 bases and 3 bases respectively. The V and J segments used are TRBV6-6 and TRBJ2-5; the D segment cannot be called with confidence. This specimen was peripheral blood, taken in a trial of Ad26.COV2.S vaccine versus placebo. The source of this sequence is a person between 18 and 65 years old who received the Ad26.COV2.S COVID-19 vaccine or a placebo. In nucleotides, the sequence is TGTGCCAGCACCTCGGAAGAGACCCAGTACTTC. The translation is CASTSEETQYF.